A single sample is the source of the 31 T cell receptor beta chains below, sequenced in a study of T cell repertoires in cytomegalovirus infection. TCRdb reprocessed the reads with MiXCR, giving one entry per CDR3 protein. The sample comprises roughly 230,000 distinct CDR3 sequences, approximately 6.7% of which are singletons, and around 6% rests with the top ten. Source material: PBMCs. These receptors were obtained from a human donor in good health (CMV status not recorded). Some clones in this sample may be carry-over from other donors' samples.

This clonotype was found a few times. V usage is TRBV2 and J usage is TRBJ1-1, with D unresolved. The CDR3 is 15 amino acids. V was clipped by 4 bases and J by 0 bases, with 12 bases between them. CDR1 is SNHLY and CDR2 is FYNNEI in the germline V gene. The chain's CDR3 is CASSGWTGMNTEAFF. Here the CDR3 DNA reads TGTGCCAGCAGTGGTTGGACGGGCATGAACACTGAAGCTTTCTTT.

This clonotype has a count of ten or more. The gene calls are TRBV5-1 and TRBJ2-2; no reliable D call. This CDR3 contains 14 residues. Germline CDR1 and CDR2: SGHRS and YFSETQ. Trimming stripped 0 bases from V and 3 bases from J, with 6 bases between. This chain's CDR3 is CASSLGTHTGELFF. The CDR3, as DNA: TGCGCCAGCAGCTTGGGGACCCACACCGGGGAGCTGTTTTTT.

The sample holds many counts of this clonotype. This sequence joins TRBV7-3 and TRBJ2-6; D ambiguous. Germline V gives CDR1 SGHTA, CDR2 FQGTGA. Trimming removed 5 bases from V and 1 base from J, with 9 bases in between. The CDR3 covers 15 residues. The CDR3 region is CASSRYDSGANVLTF. The CDR3, as DNA: TGTGCCAGCAGCCGATATGATTCTGGGGCCAACGTCCTGACTTTC.

This clonotype was counted at least ten times. This chain links TRBV7-9 with TRBJ2-3; D may match TRBD1 or TRBD2 (5 bases each). V was shortened by 7 bases and J by 3 bases, with 14 bases between the two germline ends. The germline V gene encodes CDR1 SEHNR and CDR2 FQNEAQ (reference sequence). The CDR3 sequence is 14 residues long. CDR3 sequence reads: CASTPTEGTDTQYF. CDR3 DNA: TGTGCCAGCACCCCTACTGAGGGGACAGATACGCAGTATTTT.

There are many counts of this clonotype. This sequence joins TRBV2 and TRBJ1-5; 7 bases match TRBD1. This CDR3 comprises 16 residues. Germline values: CDR1 SNHLY, CDR2 FYNNEI. With 6 bases clipped from V and 2 bases from J, the junction kept 10 bases outside the gene matches. CDR3 residues: CASSPDRVNRNQPQHF. The CDR3 coding sequence is TGTGCCAGCAGCCCCGACAGGGTGAATCGCAATCAGCCCCAGCATTTT. The full variable domain, completed using reference TRBV2 and TRBJ1-5, is EPEVTQTPSHQVTQMGQEVILRCVPISNHLYFYWYRQILGQKVEFLVSFYNNEISEKSEIFDDQFSVERPDGSNFTLKIRSTKLEDSAMYFCASSPDRVNRNQPQHFGDGTRLSIL.

The sample holds a few counts of this clonotype. This chain links TRBV6-4 with TRBJ2-2; D is perhaps TRBD1 (6 bases). Germline assignment: CDR1 MRHNA and CDR2 SNTAGT. Trimming stripped 6 bases from V and 0 bases from J, with 14 bases between. This CDR3 region has 16 residues. The CDR3 sequence: CASRGTGRANTGELFF. The CDR3 DNA reads as TGTGCCAGCAGAGGTACAGGGAGAGCGAACACCGGGGAGCTGTTTTTT.

This clonotype was counted at least ten times. The genes are TRBV7-2 and TRBJ2-2, with D unresolved. This CDR3 spans 14 amino acids. The germline gives CDR1 SGHTA, CDR2 FQGNSA. Deletions cut 7 bases from V and 1 base from J, with 10 bases between. CDR3 residues: CASKKGENTGELFF. The CDR3 DNA is TGTGCCAGCAAAAAGGGCGAGAACACCGGGGAGCTGTTTTTT. The full variable domain, rest sourced from reference TRBV7-2 and TRBJ2-2, is GAGVSQSPSNKVTEKGKDVELRCDPISGHTALYWYRQSLGQGLEFLIYFQGNSAPDKSGLPSDRFSAERTGGSVSTLTIQRTQQEDSAVYLCASKKGENTGELFFGEGSRLTVL.

This clonotype was seen only a few times. The CDR3 coding sequence is TGTGCCAGCAGTTACTCGAACAGGGGTCAGCCTTGGGCTCGAGAGACCCAGTACTTC. Protein product: CASSYSNRGQPWARETQYF. The gene calls are TRBV6-2 or TRBV6-3 and TRBJ2-5; 7 bases line up with TRBD1. The V gene's germline CDR1 is MNHEY and CDR2 SVGEGT. The CDR3 is 19 residues long. V lost 0 bases to trimming and J lost 4 bases; unmatched junction nucleotides: 17.

Many counts were recorded for this clonotype. The chain employs TRBV12-3 or TRBV12-4 and TRBJ1-5, with D unclear. V lost 2 bases and J lost 0, with 5 bases in between. The CDR3 runs to 14 residues. CDR3 amino acids: CASSLPFSNQPQHF. The CDR3 DNA reads as TGTGCCAGCAGTTTACCCTTTAGCAATCAGCCCCAGCATTTT.

In this sample, this clonotype turned up many times. The chain couples TRBV29-1 to TRBJ2-5; no clear D. The CDR3 consists of 13 residues. V gave up 7 bases and J gave up 7 bases, with 19 bases separating them. The germline V gene encodes CDR1 SQVTM and CDR2 ANQGSEA. The CDR3 nucleotides read TGCAGCGCCCATCGGCCCCATGAAGGGACCCAGTACTTC. It encodes CSAHRPHEGTQYF.

This clonotype occurred many times. V and J are TRBV20-1 and TRBJ1-6; TRBD1 matches 12 bases. Germline trimming cut 6 bases from V and 2 bases from J; bases unmatched to any gene: 2. Germline CDR1 and CDR2: DFQATT and SNEGSKA (reference sequence). CDR3 length equals 15 residues. In DNA form, the CDR3 reads TGCAGTGCCGGGACAGGGGGCGCCTATAATTCACCCCTCCACTTT. This codes for CSAGTGGAYNSPLHF.

Remarks on this clonotype: This may arise from a read error, as a much more abundant clone is one base away. This chain uses TRBV6-2 or TRBV6-3 with TRBJ2-1, with 13 positions matching TRBD2. CDR1 MNHEY and CDR2 SVGEGT come from the germline V gene. The CDR3 is 15 amino acids. The CDR3 bases are TGTGCCAGCAGTCCGGGACTAGCGGGGATCAATGAGCAGGTCTTC. It translates to CASSPGLAGINEQVF.

This clonotype has a count of ten or more. The rearrangement links TRBV3-1 to TRBJ2-2; D call uncertain. The CDR3 covers 14 residues. Germline values: CDR1 LGHDT, CDR2 YNNKEL (reference sequence). The V end lost 4 bases, the J end lost 1 base, and 7 bases lay between the germline ends. The CDR3 loop reads CASSPQVNTGELFF. DNA for the CDR3: TGTGCCAGCAGCCCCCAGGTGAACACCGGGGAGCTGTTTTTT.

This clonotype was recorded at least ten times. The chain links TRBV7-2 to TRBJ2-2; TRBD2 agrees at 12 bases. Trimming took 5 bases from V and 6 from J; bases not matched to a gene: 10. Germline V lookup: CDR1 SGHTA, CDR2 FQGNSA. This CDR3 contains 17 residues. CDR3: CASSPDLAGGHAGELFF. CDR3 in DNA: TGTGCCAGCAGCCCTGACCTAGCGGGGGGGCATGCCGGGGAGCTGTTTTTT.

This clonotype was recorded at least ten times. This chain uses TRBV7-2 with TRBJ2-1; no clear D gene. Germline V gives CDR1 SGHTA, CDR2 FQGNSA. The V end lost 5 bases, the J end lost 2 bases, and 13 bases lay between the germline ends. There are 15 residues in the CDR3. The CDR3 here is CASSAHRGPYNEQFF. The CDR3 DNA is TGTGCCAGCAGCGCGCATCGAGGTCCCTACAATGAGCAGTTCTTC. Drawing the rest from reference TRBV7-2 and TRBJ2-1, the complete variable domain is GAGVSQSPSNKVTEKGKDVELRCDPISGHTALYWYRQSLGQGLEFLIYFQGNSAPDKSGLPSDRFSAERTGGSVSTLTIQRTQQEDSAVYLCASSAHRGPYNEQFFGPGTRLTVL.

The chain links TRBV12-3 or TRBV12-4 to TRBJ2-7; no definite D call. CDR3 length equals 14 residues. Trimming left V 5 bases short and J 3 bases short, with 14 bases between. The CDR3 region is CASSGDGSFYEQYF. DNA of the CDR3: TGTGCCAGCAGTGGGGATGGGTCCTTCTACGAGCAGTACTTC.

This clonotype showed up many times. This chain joins TRBV29-1 and TRBJ2-2; 10 bases agree with TRBD1. Germline V gene sequence: CDR1 SQVTM, CDR2 ANQGSEA. V gave up 7 bases and J gave up 7 bases; unmatched junction bases: 12. The CDR3 spans 15 residues. CDR3 in amino acids: CSAERTGGDGGELFF. DNA of the CDR3: TGCAGCGCGGAACGGACAGGGGGGGATGGCGGGGAGCTGTTTTTT.

This clonotype was observed many times. V and J are TRBV5-8 and TRBJ2-2, with 8 bases fitting TRBD1. The germline V gene has CDR1 SGHTS and CDR2 YDEGEE. The CDR3 covers 17 residues. V lost 2 bases, J lost 7 bases, and 13 bases stayed unmatched. The CDR3 reads CASSFILDREKGGELFF. Here the CDR3 DNA reads TGTGCCAGCAGCTTTATCTTGGACAGGGAAAAGGGCGGGGAGCTGTTTTTT.

This clonotype appeared many times. The J gene is TRBJ1-1, the V gene TRBV7-2; no definite D call. CDR1 SGHTA and CDR2 FQGNSA come from the germline V gene. Trimming removed 1 base at V and 5 bases at J, with 11 bases between. The CDR3 spans 14 residues. This CDR3 is CASSLGGGRTEAFF. The DNA for the CDR3 is TGTGCCAGCAGCTTAGGGGGTGGGAGGACTGAAGCTTTCTTT.

There are many counts of this clonotype. This chain connects TRBV7-2 to TRBJ2-7; TRBD2 aligns across 9 bases. The J segment lost 4 bases and the V segment lost 3 bases, leaving 4 bases of the junction unmatched. The CDR3 length is 14 residues. Germline lookup yields CDR1 SGHTA and CDR2 FQGNSA. The CDR3 DNA is TGTGCCAGCAGCTTCGTTAGCGGGGGTTACGAGCAGTACTTC. As protein: CASSFVSGGYEQYF. Full variable domain (rest looked up from reference TRBV7-2 and TRBJ2-7): GAGVSQSPSNKVTEKGKDVELRCDPISGHTALYWYRQSLGQGLEFLIYFQGNSAPDKSGLPSDRFSAERTGGSVSTLTIQRTQQEDSAVYLCASSFVSGGYEQYFGPGTRLTVT.

Remarks on this clonotype: A much larger clonotype is one base distant, so this may be a read error. The J gene is TRBJ1-4, the V gene TRBV29-1; TRBD1 is a possible D gene (5 bases). The germline V gene encodes CDR1 SQVTM and CDR2 ANQGSEA. This CDR3 spans 14 amino acids. V lost 8 bases to trimming and J lost 0 bases, with 13 bases between them. CDR3 region: CSIGTGPTNEKLFF. In DNA form, the CDR3 reads TGCAGCATTGGAACAGGACCAACTAATGAAAAACTGTTTTTT.

This clonotype was counted at least ten times. The CDR3 DNA reads TGTGCCAGCAGCTTAGCGAGATCTTGGAACACCATATATTTT. Translating it yields CASSLARSWNTIYF. The chain uses TRBV7-2 and TRBJ1-3, with no clear D. This CDR3 contains 14 residues. The germline V and J ends were trimmed by 0 bases and 7 bases, with 10 bases remaining between them. Germline values: CDR1 SGHTA, CDR2 FQGNSA.

This clonotype occurred many times. This chain joins TRBV4-3 and TRBJ2-7; 10 bases match TRBD2. CDR3 length equals 16 residues. Trimming at V came to 0 bases and at J to 4 bases, leaving 6 bases not matched to a gene. The V gene's germline CDR1 is LGHNA and CDR2 YSLEER. The CDR3 coding sequence is TGCGCCAGCAGCCAAGATCTGAGCGGGGGGGCTTACGAGCAGTACTTC. Translation: CASSQDLSGGAYEQYF.

This clonotype has at least ten counts. This CDR3 is CASSSDRAGSADTQYF. Here the CDR3 DNA reads TGTGCCAGCAGCTCGGATCGGGCGGGGTCGGCAGATACGCAGTATTTT. V usage is TRBV7-9 and J usage is TRBJ2-3; D might be TRBD2 (6 bases). Germline CDR1 SEHNR, CDR2 FQNEAQ (reference sequence). Trimming took 4 bases from V and 4 from J, leaving 18 bases between them. This CDR3 region has 16 residues.

There are many counts of this clonotype. This chain joins TRBV20-1 and TRBJ1-5, with TRBD1 identical over 9 bases. The CDR3 runs 16 residues. V shed 0 bases and J 4 bases; nucleotides not matched to a gene: 7. Germline V gives CDR1 DFQATT, CDR2 SNEGSKA (reference sequence). The CDR3 DNA reads TGCAGTGCTAGAGACTCACGGACAGGGGTGAATCAGCCCCAGCATTTT. Protein product: CSARDSRTGVNQPQHF.

The chain employs TRBV2 and TRBJ2-1; D is uncertain. Trimming stripped 2 bases from V and 3 bases from J, with 2 bases between. This CDR3 region has 12 residues. Germline values: CDR1 SNHLY, CDR2 FYNNEI. CDR3 sequence (DNA): TGTGCCAGCAGTGAAATCTACAATGAGCAGTTCTTC. Translated, it gives CASSEIYNEQFF.

There are many counts of this clonotype. Here the CDR3 DNA reads TGTGCCAGCAGCCAAGGGCACGAACCAGCCAACTACGAGCAGTACTTC. Translating it yields CASSQGHEPANYEQYF. The genes are TRBV4-2 and TRBJ2-7, with D unclear. The germline V gene encodes CDR1 LGHNA and CDR2 YNFKEQ. The CDR3 has 16 amino acids. Trimming left V 1 base short and J 3 bases short, with 16 bases between.

This clonotype came up many times. The gene calls are TRBV29-1 and TRBJ2-3; D remains unclear. The CDR3 is made up of 12 amino acids. The germline gives CDR1 SQVTM, CDR2 ANQGSEA. V lost 6 bases and J lost 5, with 12 bases in between. CDR3 DNA: TGCAGCGTCGTTCCAGGTGGAGATACGCAGTATTTT. Translated, it gives CSVVPGGDTQYF.

This chain connects TRBV29-1 to TRBJ2-3, with 11 bases lining up with TRBD2. The ends lost 5 bases at V and 1 base at J; junction bases unmatched: 5. Per germline, CDR1 SQVTM and CDR2 ANQGSEA. This CDR3 is 15 amino acids long. In DNA form, the CDR3 reads TGCAGCGTTTCCGGACTAGCGGGTGGCACAGATACGCAGTATTTT. Its translation: CSVSGLAGGTDTQYF.

This clonotype was found many times. The rearrangement joins TRBV6-2 or TRBV6-3 to TRBJ2-1, with D unclear. CDR1 is MNHEY, CDR2 SVGEGT, per germline. This CDR3 contains 12 residues. Trimming shortened V by 1 base and J by 8 bases, and 6 bases separated the two germline ends. CDR3: CASSYLGYEQFF. Written as DNA, the CDR3 is TGTGCCAGCAGTTACTTAGGCTATGAGCAGTTCTTC.

The table lists this clonotype with many counts. The V call is TRBV20-1, the J call TRBJ1-1; D unresolved. Germline CDR1 and CDR2: DFQATT and SNEGSKA (reference sequence). The CDR3 runs 14 residues. V was pared by 1 base and J by 5 bases, with 14 bases between. CDR3: CSARGSDGETEAFF. The CDR3 coding sequence is TGCAGTGCTAGAGGTTCGGACGGTGAGACTGAAGCTTTCTTT.